Listed below are T cell receptor beta chains from one sample, sequenced in a study of control samples from healthy donors and cancer patients. Assay used: immunoSEQ multiplex PCR; TCRdb lists only in-frame clones, some missing. The sample contains roughly 90,000 clones, around nine tenths of which appear only once. Sequenced sample: PBMCs. These TCRs come from a woman aged 50 to 60 with colorectal cancer. CDR3s include the opening cysteine and the closing phenylalanine or tryptophan. The order of the fields is J gene, D gene, V gene, clone size, CDR3 protein, CDR3 DNA. A D gene is named only where the DNA matches it firmly. Clone size is shown for a subset of rows, as once, few, many or a class of expanded clone.

J gene: TRBJ1-5
D gene: -
V gene: TRBV19
clone size: once
CDR3 protein: CASSKLSQGLNQPQHF
CDR3 DNA: TGTGCCAGTAGCAAGCTAAGTCAGGGGTTGAATCAGCCCCAGCATTTT

J gene: TRBJ2-5
D gene: TRBD2
V gene: TRBV5-5
clone size: -
CDR3 protein: CASSPGTSGAFYQETQYF
CDR3 DNA: TGTGCCAGCAGCCCTGGGACTAGCGGGGCCTTCTACCAAGAGACCCAGTACTTC

J gene: TRBJ1-6
D gene: TRBD1
V gene: TRBV5-1
clone size: -
CDR3 protein: CASHRETGRDSPLHF
CDR3 DNA: TGCGCCAGCCACCGCGAGACAGGGAGGGATTCACCCCTCCACTTT

J gene: TRBJ2-3
D gene: -
V gene: TRBV3-1/TRBV3-2
clone size: -
CDR3 protein: CASSQAGGPGDTQYF
CDR3 DNA: TGTGCCAGCAGCCAAGCTGGGGGGCCAGGAGATACGCAGTATTTT

J gene: TRBJ2-3
D gene: -
V gene: TRBV21-1
clone size: -
CDR3 protein: CASSKPKGARCPDTQYF
CDR3 DNA: TGTGCCAGCAGCAAACCCAAGGGGGCGCGTTGTCCAGATACGCAGTATTTT

J gene: TRBJ1-1
D gene: -
V gene: TRBV14
clone size: -
CDR3 protein: CASSQDGNTEAFF
CDR3 DNA: TGTGCCAGCAGCCAAGACGGTAACACTGAAGCTTTCTTT

J gene: TRBJ2-1
D gene: -
V gene: TRBV30
clone size: -
CDR3 protein: CAWDRDSGDNEQFF
CDR3 DNA: TGTGCCTGGGACCGCGACTCGGGGGACAATGAGCAGTTCTTC

J gene: TRBJ2-3
D gene: TRBD2
V gene: TRBV6-5
clone size: -
CDR3 protein: CASSTAGGTDTQYF
CDR3 DNA: TGTGCCAGCAGCACGGCCGGGGGGACAGATACGCAGTATTTT

J gene: TRBJ2-3
D gene: -
V gene: TRBV27
clone size: -
CDR3 protein: CASGYTDTQYF
CDR3 DNA: TGTGCCAGCGGGTACACAGATACGCAGTATTTT

J gene: TRBJ1-1
D gene: TRBD1
V gene: TRBV12-3/TRBV12-4
clone size: few
CDR3 protein: CASRRQGDTEAFF
CDR3 DNA: TGTGCCAGCAGAAGACAGGGGGACACTGAAGCTTTCTTT

J gene: TRBJ1-4
D gene: -
V gene: TRBV10-1
clone size: few
CDR3 protein: CASSRDGNEKLFF
CDR3 DNA: TGCGCCAGCAGTCGAGACGGTAATGAAAAACTGTTTTTT

J gene: TRBJ1-2
D gene: -
V gene: TRBV6-4
clone size: -
CDR3 protein: CASSSGLTLTF
CDR3 DNA: TGTGCCAGCAGTTCGGGACTAACCCTCACCTTC

J gene: TRBJ1-5
D gene: TRBD1
V gene: TRBV24-1
clone size: -
CDR3 protein: CATSDSQGANQPQHF
CDR3 DNA: TGTGCCACCAGTGATTCACAGGGGGCGAATCAGCCCCAGCATTTT

J gene: TRBJ1-2
D gene: -
V gene: TRBV5-4
clone size: -
CDR3 protein: CASSLTGRNYWGYTF
CDR3 DNA: TGTGCCAGCAGCTTGACCGGACGGAACTATTGGGGCTACACCTTC

J gene: TRBJ1-4
D gene: -
V gene: TRBV5-1
clone size: -
CDR3 protein: CASSLGQINEKLFF
CDR3 DNA: TGCGCCAGCAGCTTGGGACAGATAAATGAAAAACTGTTTTTT

J gene: TRBJ1-2
D gene: -
V gene: TRBV28
clone size: -
CDR3 protein: CASTSQGKVHGYTF
CDR3 DNA: TGTGCCAGCACCTCCCAGGGGAAGGTTCATGGCTACACCTTC

J gene: TRBJ2-5
D gene: TRBD1
V gene: TRBV4-1
clone size: -
CDR3 protein: CASSQDYFGTGKETQYF
CDR3 DNA: TGCGCCAGCAGCCAAGATTATTTTGGGACAGGTAAAGAGACCCAGTACTTC

J gene: TRBJ1-3
D gene: TRBD1
V gene: TRBV9
clone size: -
CDR3 protein: CASSPPGTDLSGNTIYF
CDR3 DNA: TGTGCCAGCAGCCCCCCCGGGACAGACCTCTCTGGAAACACCATATATTTT

J gene: TRBJ2-3
D gene: -
V gene: TRBV7-3
clone size: -
CDR3 protein: CASSLTVGGTDTQYF
CDR3 DNA: TGTGCCAGCAGCCTAACGGTGGGGGGCACAGATACGCAGTATTTT

J gene: TRBJ1-2
D gene: -
V gene: TRBV5-6
clone size: few
CDR3 protein: CASSSLGSGYTF
CDR3 DNA: TGTGCCAGCAGCTCCCTAGGATCTGGCTACACCTTC